The 25 T cell receptor beta chains below were found in one sample sequenced in a study of T cell repertoires in cytomegalovirus infection. TCRdb ran MiXCR on the reads and lists one entry per CDR3 protein. The sample shows 560,000 or so distinct CDR3 sequences, 16% of them seen only once. Sequenced input: CD8+ T cells from PBMCs. These receptors were obtained from a human donor in good health (CMV status not recorded). Some clones in this sample may be carry-over from other donors' samples.

This clonotype came up a few times. This chain connects TRBV11-2 to TRBJ1-1; weak D call: TRBD1 (6 bases). Germline CDR1 reads SGHAT; CDR2 reads FQNNGV. V was pared by 2 bases and J by 1 base, with 20 bases between. This CDR3 is 18 amino acids long. CDR3 bases: TGTGCCAGCAGCTTATGGACAAGGGGTCGGACAGCGAACACTGAAGCTTTCTTT. Encoded protein: CASSLWTRGRTANTEAFF.

Many counts were recorded for this clonotype. The V gene is TRBV7-9, the J gene TRBJ2-7; 9 bases line up with TRBD2. Germline values: CDR1 SEHNR, CDR2 FQNEAQ (reference sequence). Trimming removed 5 bases from V and 1 base from J; junction bases left unmatched: 9. The CDR3 has 16 residues. This CDR3 reads CASSPDAGGSSYEQYF. The CDR3 coding sequence is TGTGCCAGCAGCCCCGATGCGGGGGGGTCTTCCTACGAGCAGTACTTC.

This clonotype was counted a few times. The CDR3, as DNA: TGTGCCAGCAGACGGACTAGCGGGCTCAATGAGCAGTTCTTC. Translated, it gives CASRRTSGLNEQFF. The chain links TRBV28 to TRBJ2-1, with 11 bases aligning to TRBD2. Losses at the gene ends were 6 bases for V and 6 bases for J; bases not matched to a gene: 4. Germline V CDR1 and CDR2: MDHEN, SYDVKM. The CDR3 consists of 14 residues.

This chain uses TRBV12-3 or TRBV12-4 with TRBJ2-7; 12 nucleotides align to TRBD1. V lost 6 bases, J lost 6 bases, and 9 bases stayed unmatched. CDR3 size: 15 residues. CDR3 region: CASSRTGTGGFEQYF. CDR3 sequence (DNA): TGTGCCAGCAGCCGTACCGGGACAGGGGGCTTCGAGCAGTACTTC.

This clonotype was recorded a few times. The chain recombines TRBV5-1 with TRBJ1-4; 11 bases align to TRBD1. CDR3 length: 15 residues. The V segment lost 4 bases and the J segment 7 bases; nucleotides outside the gene matches: 6. Per the germline V gene, CDR1 is SGHRS and CDR2 is YFSETQ. CDR3 in amino acids: CASSPGQGAFEKLFF. CDR3 sequence (DNA): TGCGCCAGCAGCCCAGGACAGGGGGCTTTTGAAAAACTGTTTTTT.

This clonotype occurred many times. The rearrangement uses TRBV6-1 and TRBJ2-2; D not certain. The CDR3 covers 16 residues. V lost 7 bases and J 1 base, leaving 16 bases between the germline ends. CDR1 MNHNS and CDR2 SASEGT come from the germline V gene. The CDR3 loop reads CASTPDFPVNTGELFF. CDR3 nucleotide sequence: TGTGCCAGCACCCCCGACTTCCCAGTGAACACCGGGGAGCTGTTTTTT.

This clonotype has at least ten counts. V gene TRBV7-9 combines with J gene TRBJ1-5, with a possible D match to TRBD1 (6 bases). CDR3 length: 14 amino acids. Germline V gene data show CDR1 as SEHNR and CDR2 as FQNEAQ (reference sequence). Trimming pared 5 bases from V and 4 bases from J, leaving 12 bases between. The CDR3 loop is CASSRGGGNQPQHF. Written as DNA, the CDR3 is TGTGCCAGCAGCAGGGGAGGGGGGAATCAGCCCCAGCATTTT.

This clonotype was seen at least ten times. The chain has TRBV7-2 and TRBJ2-3; TRBD2 aligns across 13 bases. The CDR3 consists of 15 residues. Germline CDR1 reads SGHTA; CDR2 reads FQGNSA. V lost 5 bases and J lost 4; bases outside the gene matches: 3. The CDR3 DNA reads TGTGCCAGCAGCCCCACTAGCGGGAGGGCAGATACGCAGTATTTT. Translation gives CASSPTSGRADTQYF. Drawing the rest from reference TRBV7-2 and TRBJ2-3, the complete variable domain is GAGVSQSPSNKVTEKGKDVELRCDPISGHTALYWYRQSLGQGLEFLIYFQGNSAPDKSGLPSDRFSAERTGGSVSTLTIQRTQQEDSAVYLCASSPTSGRADTQYFGPGTRLTVL.

The chain carries TRBV27 and TRBJ2-3, with D unclear. CDR3 length equals 13 residues. Germline V gene data show CDR1 as MNHEY and CDR2 as SMNVEV (reference sequence). V gave up 2 bases and J gave up 4 bases, with 7 bases separating them. CDR3 coding DNA: TGTGCCAGCAGTTTAGGATGGCCAGATACGCAGTATTTT. Its translation is CASSLGWPDTQYF.

About this clonotype: The missing conserved phenylalanine or tryptophan at the end of this CDR3 makes a read error likely. The V call is TRBV6-1, the J call TRBJ2-1, with D unclear. This CDR3 contains 15 residues. The V end was cut by 3 bases, the J end by 0 bases, with 9 bases between. Germline V gene lookup returns CDR1 MNHNS and CDR2 SASEGT. The CDR3 DNA is TGTGCCAGCAGTGAGGACGGTAGCTCCTACAATGAGCAGTTCTTA. This encodes CASSEDGSSYNEQFL.

The CDR3 DNA sequence: TGTGCCAGCAGCTTAAATCCACGGTTCTATGGCTACACCTTC. Protein product: CASSLNPRFYGYTF. This chain joins TRBV11-2 and TRBJ1-2; D is ambiguous. CDR3 length equals 14 residues. The germline CDR1 and CDR2 sequences are SGHAT and FQNNGV. Trimming pared 2 bases from V and 4 bases from J, leaving 11 bases between.

The sample holds many counts of this clonotype. The V gene is TRBV10-3, the J gene TRBJ2-2, with 7 bases matching TRBD1. This CDR3 comprises 15 residues. V lost 2 bases, J lost 0 bases, and 0 bases stayed unmatched. Germline assignment: CDR1 ENHRY and CDR2 SYGVKD. The CDR3 is CAISEGTANTGELFF. The CDR3 DNA follows: TGTGCCATCAGTGAGGGGACAGCGAACACCGGGGAGCTGTTTTTT.

This chain joins TRBV7-3 and TRBJ2-1; 8 nucleotides line up with TRBD2. The germline V gene encodes CDR1 SGHTA and CDR2 FQGTGA. Unmatched junction bases numbered 13, after V lost 3 bases and J lost 0 bases. CDR3 length: 19 residues. CDR3 sequence: CASSLFPAGELSSYNEQFF. The CDR3 bases are TGTGCCAGCAGCTTGTTTCCAGCGGGGGAACTCAGCTCCTACAATGAGCAGTTCTTC.

This clonotype showed up just a few times. V is TRBV11-2 and J is TRBJ2-1, with no clear D. Germline V gives CDR1 SGHAT, CDR2 FQNNGV. The germline V and J ends were trimmed by 4 bases and 3 bases, with 16 bases remaining between them. The CDR3 covers 16 residues. CDR3 DNA: TGTGCCAGCAGCTCCCCCGTGGCTAGTCTCTACAATGAGCAGTTCTTC. This sequence encodes CASSSPVASLYNEQFF.

This clonotype came up many times. V gene TRBV4-2 combines with J gene TRBJ2-7, with D maybe TRBD2 (5 bases). The CDR3 is 16 amino acids. The germline CDR1 and CDR2 sequences are LGHNA and YNFKEQ. V was clipped by 1 base and J by 0 bases, with 13 bases between them. The chain's CDR3 is CASSQGALASSYEQYF. In DNA, the CDR3 is TGTGCCAGCAGCCAAGGAGCGCTAGCCTCCTCCTACGAGCAGTACTTC.

This clonotype was counted at least ten times. The J gene is TRBJ1-3, the V gene TRBV7-2, with a tentative D call TRBD1 (6 bases). Germline V gives CDR1 SGHTA, CDR2 FQGNSA. V dropped 0 bases and J dropped 0 bases, with 15 bases sitting between them. The CDR3 extends over 18 amino acids. CDR3 sequence reads: CASSLAGRGILSGNTIYF. The CDR3 DNA reads TGTGCCAGCAGCTTAGCCGGTAGGGGGATCCTCTCTGGAAACACCATATATTTT.

As concerns this clonotype: The junction does not match germline at one end; this may be a read error. The chain recombines TRBV28 with TRBJ1-2; no clear D. This CDR3 contains 15 residues. CDR1 and CDR2 from the germline V gene are MDHEN and SYDVKM. The CDR3 spells CASSFPYSRNYVYTF. In DNA form, the CDR3 reads TGTGCCAGCAGTTTCCCCTACTCCCGTAACTATGTCTACACCTTC.

This clonotype was recorded many times. The J gene is TRBJ1-1, the V gene TRBV7-9; D perhaps matches TRBD1 (5 bases). The length of the CDR3 is 15 residues. CDR1 is SEHNR and CDR2 is FQNEAQ in the germline V gene (reference sequence). Trimming took off 5 bases at V and 3 bases at J, with 16 bases between the two ends. The DNA for the CDR3 is TGTGCCAGCAGCACCTCGGGACGGACCCACACTGAAGCTTTCTTT. Translated: CASSTSGRTHTEAFF.

The chain joins TRBV27 to TRBJ1-5; TRBD1 aligns across 8 bases. This CDR3 region has 13 residues. V shed 6 bases and J 5 bases; nucleotides not matched to a gene: 3. Looked up from germline, CDR1 is MNHEY and CDR2 is SMNVEV (reference sequence). In nucleotides, the CDR3 is TGTGCCAGCAGGACAGGGGCTCATCAGCCCCAGCATTTT. Protein product: CASRTGAHQPQHF.

V gene TRBV6-5 combines with J gene TRBJ2-1; D remains ambiguous. CDR3 size: 15 residues. V gave up 2 bases and J gave up 0 bases, with 8 bases separating them. Germline CDR1 MNHEY, CDR2 SVGAGI. The chain's CDR3 is CASSYGLNSYNEQFF. The CDR3 DNA sequence: TGTGCCAGCAGTTACGGGCTGAACTCCTACAATGAGCAGTTCTTC.

This clonotype showed up just a few times. In nucleotides, the CDR3 is TGTGCCAGCACTCCTCCTAGCGGGGGGGGCACAGATACGCAGTATTTT. Protein sequence: CASTPPSGGGTDTQYF. This chain uses TRBV9 with TRBJ2-3; 12 bases align to TRBD2. The CDR3 runs 16 residues. V lost 6 bases to trimming and J lost 1 base; unmatched junction nucleotides: 6. Germline V gives CDR1 SGDLS, CDR2 YYNGEE.

In this sample, this clonotype turned up many times. DNA for the CDR3: TGCGCCAGCAGCCAAGCTAGCGGGAGGTACTACAATGAGCAGTTCTTC. Translated: CASSQASGRYYNEQFF. This sequence joins TRBV4-1 and TRBJ2-1; 11 nucleotides agree with TRBD2. This CDR3 has 16 residues. V gave up 1 base and J gave up 3 bases; unmatched junction bases: 2. Per the germline V gene, CDR1 is MGHRA and CDR2 is YSYEKL.

The gene calls are TRBV5-5 and TRBJ2-5; D is perhaps TRBD2 (7 bases). The CDR3 loop spans 14 amino acids. The ends were cut back, 5 bases at V and 5 bases at J, with 16 bases in the middle. CDR1 and CDR2 from the germline V gene are SGHKS and YYEKEE (reference sequence). The CDR3 DNA follows: TGTGCCAGCAGTGAAGGGGGGGGCCCGGAGACCCAGTACTTC. This codes for CASSEGGGPETQYF.

The table lists this clonotype with many counts. CDR3 in DNA: TGTGCCAGCAGCTTAGGGGCTAGCGGGGTCACAGATACGCAGTATTTT. Its translation is CASSLGASGVTDTQYF. The V call is TRBV7-8, the J call TRBJ2-3, with TRBD2 identical over 9 bases. The length of the CDR3 is 16 residues. The germline CDR1 and CDR2 sequences are SGHVS and FQNEAQ. With 1 base clipped from V and 2 bases from J, the junction kept 4 bases outside the gene matches.

The chain employs TRBV10-3 and TRBJ2-3, with 10 nucleotides matching TRBD2. CDR3 length equals 14 residues. The V gene end was trimmed by 8 bases and the J gene end by 2 bases; junction bases not matched to a gene: 4. In germline, CDR1 is ENHRY, CDR2 SYGVKD. The CDR3 coding sequence is TGTGCCATCTTAGCGGGAGGCCTCACAGATACGCAGTATTTT. Protein product: CAILAGGLTDTQYF.